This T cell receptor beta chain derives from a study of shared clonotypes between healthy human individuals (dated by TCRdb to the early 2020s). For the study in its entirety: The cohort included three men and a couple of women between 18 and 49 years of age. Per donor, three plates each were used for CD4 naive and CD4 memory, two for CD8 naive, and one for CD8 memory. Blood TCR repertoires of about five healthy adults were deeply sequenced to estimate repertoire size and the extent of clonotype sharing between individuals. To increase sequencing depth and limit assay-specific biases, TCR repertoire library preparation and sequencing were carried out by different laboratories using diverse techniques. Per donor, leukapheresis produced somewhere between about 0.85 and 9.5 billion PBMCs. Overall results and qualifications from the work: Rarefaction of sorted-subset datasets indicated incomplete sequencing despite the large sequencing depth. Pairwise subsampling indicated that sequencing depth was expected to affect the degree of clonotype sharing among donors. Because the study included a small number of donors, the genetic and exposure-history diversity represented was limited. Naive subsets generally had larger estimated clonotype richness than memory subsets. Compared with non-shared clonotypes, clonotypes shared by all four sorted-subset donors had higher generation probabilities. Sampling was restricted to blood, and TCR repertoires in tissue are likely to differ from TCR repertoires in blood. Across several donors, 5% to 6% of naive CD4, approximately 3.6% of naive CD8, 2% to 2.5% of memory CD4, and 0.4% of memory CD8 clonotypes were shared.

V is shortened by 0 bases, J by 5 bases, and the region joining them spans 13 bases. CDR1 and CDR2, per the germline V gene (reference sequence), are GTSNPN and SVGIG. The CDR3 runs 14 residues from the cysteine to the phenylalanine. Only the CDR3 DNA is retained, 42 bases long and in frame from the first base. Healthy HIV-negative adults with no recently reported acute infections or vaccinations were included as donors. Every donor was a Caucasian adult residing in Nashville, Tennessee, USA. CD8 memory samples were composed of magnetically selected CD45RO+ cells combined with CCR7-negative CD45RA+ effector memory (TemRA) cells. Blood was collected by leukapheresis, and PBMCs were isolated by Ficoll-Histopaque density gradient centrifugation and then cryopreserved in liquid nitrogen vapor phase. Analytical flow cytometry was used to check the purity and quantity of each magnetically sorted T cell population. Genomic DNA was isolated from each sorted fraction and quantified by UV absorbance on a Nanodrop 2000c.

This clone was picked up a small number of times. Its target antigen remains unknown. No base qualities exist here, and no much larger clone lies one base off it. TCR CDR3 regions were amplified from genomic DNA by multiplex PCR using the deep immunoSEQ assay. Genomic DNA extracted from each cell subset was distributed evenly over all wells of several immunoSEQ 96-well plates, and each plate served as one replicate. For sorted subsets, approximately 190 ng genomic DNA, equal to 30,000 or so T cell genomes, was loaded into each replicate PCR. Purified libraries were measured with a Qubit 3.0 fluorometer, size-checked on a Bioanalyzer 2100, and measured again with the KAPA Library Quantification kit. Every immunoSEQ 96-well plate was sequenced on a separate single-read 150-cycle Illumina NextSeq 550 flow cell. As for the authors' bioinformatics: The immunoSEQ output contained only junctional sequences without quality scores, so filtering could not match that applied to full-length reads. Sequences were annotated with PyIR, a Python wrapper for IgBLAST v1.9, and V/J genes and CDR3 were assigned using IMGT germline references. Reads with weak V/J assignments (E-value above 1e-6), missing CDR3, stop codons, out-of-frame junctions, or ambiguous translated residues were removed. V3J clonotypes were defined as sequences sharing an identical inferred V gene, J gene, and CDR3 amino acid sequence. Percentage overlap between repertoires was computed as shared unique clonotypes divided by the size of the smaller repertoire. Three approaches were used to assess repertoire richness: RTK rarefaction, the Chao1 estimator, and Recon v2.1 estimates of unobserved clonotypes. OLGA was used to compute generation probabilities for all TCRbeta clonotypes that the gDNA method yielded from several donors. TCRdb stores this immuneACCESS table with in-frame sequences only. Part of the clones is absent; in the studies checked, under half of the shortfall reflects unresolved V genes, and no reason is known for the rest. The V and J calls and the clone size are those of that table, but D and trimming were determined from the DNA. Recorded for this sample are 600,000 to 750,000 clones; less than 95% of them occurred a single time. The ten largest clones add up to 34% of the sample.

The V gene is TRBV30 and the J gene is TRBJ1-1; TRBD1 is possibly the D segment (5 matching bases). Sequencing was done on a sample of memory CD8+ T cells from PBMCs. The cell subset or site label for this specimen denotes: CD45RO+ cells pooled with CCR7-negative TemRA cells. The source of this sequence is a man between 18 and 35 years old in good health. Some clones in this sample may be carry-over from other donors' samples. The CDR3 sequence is CAWSVLWGRTEAFF. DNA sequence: TGTGCCTGGAGTGTTTTGTGGGGGAGAACTGAAGCTTTCTTT.